The T cell receptor (beta chain) under discussion was sequenced for a study of blood T cell repertoires in COVID-19. Overall study: Samples came from the United States, Italy and Spain, spanning acute and convalescent COVID-19. Sources were T cells, B-cell-depleted T cells, or PBMCs; the material itself was cDNA or gDNA.

Participant reports of clinical history set cohort assignment. What the recovered Cohort 3 donors had was two negative PCRs, clearance, or symptom resolution. Trimming left V 4 bases short and J 7 bases short, with 16 bases between. CDR1 is LNHDA, CDR2 SQIVND, per germline (reference sequence). The CDR3 contains 15 residues. The repertoire was sequenced with immunoSEQ multiplex PCR; TCRdb's copy has only in-frame clones and lacks some. The table has around 300,000 clones, roughly 90% seen once. The chain is built from TRBV19 and TRBJ1-4; D gene ambiguous. This TCR was sampled from a woman aged 35 to 49 who had recovered from COVID-19. The sample comprised PBMCs or T cells enriched from blood (not recorded which). CDR3 in amino acids: CASSRTTVDAEKLFF. The CDR3 DNA reads as TGTGCCAGTAGTAGAACCACAGTGGATGCTGAAAAACTGTTTTTT.